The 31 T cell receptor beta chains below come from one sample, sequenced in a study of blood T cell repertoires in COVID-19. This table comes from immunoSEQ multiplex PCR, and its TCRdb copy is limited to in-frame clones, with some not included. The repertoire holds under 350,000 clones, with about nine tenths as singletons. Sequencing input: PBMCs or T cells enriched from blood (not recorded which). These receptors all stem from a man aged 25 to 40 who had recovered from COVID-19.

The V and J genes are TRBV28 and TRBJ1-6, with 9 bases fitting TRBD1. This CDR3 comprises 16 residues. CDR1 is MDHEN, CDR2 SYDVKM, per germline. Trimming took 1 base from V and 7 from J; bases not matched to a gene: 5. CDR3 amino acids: CASSLFGTGTNSPLHF. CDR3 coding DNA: TGTGCCAGCAGTTTATTCGGGACAGGGACAAATTCACCCCTCCACTTT.

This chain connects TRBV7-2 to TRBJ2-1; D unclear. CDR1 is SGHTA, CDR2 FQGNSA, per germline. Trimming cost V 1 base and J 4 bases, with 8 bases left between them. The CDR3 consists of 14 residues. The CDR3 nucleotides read TGTGCCAGCAGCTTAGACCAGGTTTACAATGAGCAGTTCTTC. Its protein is CASSLDQVYNEQFF.

The CDR3 nucleotides read TGTGCTAGTGGTCCAGGACAGGGCACTGGAAACACCATATATTTT. It encodes CASGPGQGTGNTIYF. The V gene is TRBV12-5, the J gene TRBJ1-3; 8 positions match TRBD1. Germline lookup yields CDR1 LGHNT and CDR2 FRNRAP. The CDR3 totals 15 residues. The V and J ends lost 5 bases and 2 bases, in that order; junction bases with no gene match: 5. Looking up the rest from reference TRBV12-5 and TRBJ1-3 gives the full variable domain: DARVTQTPRHKVTEMGQEVTMRCQPILGHNTVFWYRQTMMQGLELLAYFRNRAPLDDSGMPKDRFSAEMPDATLATLKIQPSEPRDSAVYFCASGPGQGTGNTIYFGEGSWLTVV.

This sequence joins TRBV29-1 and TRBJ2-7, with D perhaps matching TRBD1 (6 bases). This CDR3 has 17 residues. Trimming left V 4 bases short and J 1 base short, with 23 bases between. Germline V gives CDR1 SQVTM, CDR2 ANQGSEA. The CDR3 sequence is CSVGGSRGPLISYEQYF. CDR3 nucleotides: TGCAGCGTTGGGGGGAGCAGGGGACCGTTAATATCCTACGAGCAGTACTTC.

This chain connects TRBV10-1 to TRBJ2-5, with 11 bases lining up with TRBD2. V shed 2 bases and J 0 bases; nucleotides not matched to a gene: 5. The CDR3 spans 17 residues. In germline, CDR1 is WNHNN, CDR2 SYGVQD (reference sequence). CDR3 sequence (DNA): TGCGCCAGCAGTGAGACTAGCGGGGGACCTGACCAAGAGACCCAGTACTTC. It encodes CASSETSGGPDQETQYF.

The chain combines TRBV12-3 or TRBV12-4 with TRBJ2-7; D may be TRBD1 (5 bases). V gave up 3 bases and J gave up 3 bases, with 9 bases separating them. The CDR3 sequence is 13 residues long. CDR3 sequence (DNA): TGTGCCAGCAGTTTTGGCAGGGTCTACGAGCAGTACTTC. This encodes CASSFGRVYEQYF.

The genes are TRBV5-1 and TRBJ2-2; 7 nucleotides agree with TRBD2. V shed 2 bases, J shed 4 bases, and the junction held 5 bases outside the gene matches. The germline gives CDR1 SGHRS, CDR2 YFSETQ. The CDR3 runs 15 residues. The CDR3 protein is CASSFQAGRTGELFF. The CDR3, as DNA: TGCGCCAGCAGCTTTCAAGCGGGGCGCACCGGGGAGCTGTTTTTT.

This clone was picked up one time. The CDR3 is CASSMRVAGAYEQYF. CDR3 bases: TGTGCCAGCAGCATGAGGGTAGCGGGGGCCTACGAGCAGTACTTC. J is TRBJ2-7 and V is TRBV7-9; 9 nucleotides line up with TRBD2. The V segment lost 5 bases and the J segment 2 bases; nucleotides outside the gene matches: 7. The CDR3 is made up of 15 amino acids. Looked up from germline, CDR1 is SEHNR and CDR2 is FQNEAQ (reference sequence).

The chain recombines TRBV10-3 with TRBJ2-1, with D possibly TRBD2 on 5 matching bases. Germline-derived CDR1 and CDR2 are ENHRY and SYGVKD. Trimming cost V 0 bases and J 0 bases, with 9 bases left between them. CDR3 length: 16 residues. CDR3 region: CAISESDWSSYNEQFF. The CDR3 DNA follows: TGTGCCATCAGTGAGTCGGACTGGAGCTCCTACAATGAGCAGTTCTTC.

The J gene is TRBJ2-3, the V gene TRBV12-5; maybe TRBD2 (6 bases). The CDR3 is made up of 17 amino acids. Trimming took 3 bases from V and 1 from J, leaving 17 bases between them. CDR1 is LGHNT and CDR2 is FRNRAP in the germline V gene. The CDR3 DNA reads TGTGCTAGTGGTTTCTCCCTGACCCCGGGGGGCACAGATACGCAGTATTTT. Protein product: CASGFSLTPGGTDTQYF. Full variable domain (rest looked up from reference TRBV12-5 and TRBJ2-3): DARVTQTPRHKVTEMGQEVTMRCQPILGHNTVFWYRQTMMQGLELLAYFRNRAPLDDSGMPKDRFSAEMPDATLATLKIQPSEPRDSAVYFCASGFSLTPGGTDTQYFGPGTRLTVL.

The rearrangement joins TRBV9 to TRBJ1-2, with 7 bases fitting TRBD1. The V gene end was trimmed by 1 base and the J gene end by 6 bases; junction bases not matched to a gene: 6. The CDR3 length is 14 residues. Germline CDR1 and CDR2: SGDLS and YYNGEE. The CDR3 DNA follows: TGTGCCAGCAGCGTATATGGCAGGGGGGATGGCTACACCTTC. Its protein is CASSVYGRGDGYTF. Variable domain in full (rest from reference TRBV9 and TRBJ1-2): DSGVTQTPKHLITATGQRVTLRCSPRSGDLSVYWYQQSLDQGLQFLIQYYNGEERAKGNILERFSAQQFPDLHSELNLSSLELGDSALYFCASSVYGRGDGYTFGSGTRLTVV.

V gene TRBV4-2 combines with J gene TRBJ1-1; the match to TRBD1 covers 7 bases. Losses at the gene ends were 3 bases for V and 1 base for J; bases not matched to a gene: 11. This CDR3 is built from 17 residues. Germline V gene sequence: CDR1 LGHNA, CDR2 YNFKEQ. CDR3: CASSQGPPGQENTEAFF. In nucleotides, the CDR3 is TGTGCCAGCAGCCAGGGGCCCCCAGGACAGGAGAACACTGAAGCTTTCTTT.

The CDR3: CASSLGRDRVTYEQYF. The DNA for the CDR3 is TGTGCCAGCAGCTTGGGCCGGGACAGGGTTACCTACGAGCAGTACTTC. This rearrangement joins TRBV5-4 to TRBJ2-7, with 9 bases identical to TRBD1. There are 16 residues in the CDR3. Germline CDR1 is SGHNT and CDR2 is YYREEE (reference sequence). After removal of 0 bases from V and 2 bases from J, the junction contained 6 bases not matched to a gene.

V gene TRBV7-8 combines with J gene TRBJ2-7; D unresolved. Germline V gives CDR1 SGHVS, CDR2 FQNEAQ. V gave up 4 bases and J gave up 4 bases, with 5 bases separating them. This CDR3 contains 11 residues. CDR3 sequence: CASSSLYEQYF. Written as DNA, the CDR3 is TGTGCCAGCAGCTCTCTTTACGAGCAGTACTTC. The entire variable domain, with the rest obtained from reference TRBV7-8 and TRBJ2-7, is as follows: GAGVSQSPRYKVAKRGQDVALRCDPISGHVSLFWYQQALGQGPEFLTYFQNEAQLDKSGLPSDRFFAERPEGSVSTLKIQRTQQEDSAVYLCASSSLYEQYFGPGTRLTVT.

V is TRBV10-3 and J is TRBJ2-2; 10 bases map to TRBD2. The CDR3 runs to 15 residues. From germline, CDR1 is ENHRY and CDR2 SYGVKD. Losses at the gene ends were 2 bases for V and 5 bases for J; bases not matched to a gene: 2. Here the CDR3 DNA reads TGTGCCATCAGTGAGGGACTAGCGGCAACCGGGGAGCTGTTTTTT. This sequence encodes CAISEGLAATGELFF.

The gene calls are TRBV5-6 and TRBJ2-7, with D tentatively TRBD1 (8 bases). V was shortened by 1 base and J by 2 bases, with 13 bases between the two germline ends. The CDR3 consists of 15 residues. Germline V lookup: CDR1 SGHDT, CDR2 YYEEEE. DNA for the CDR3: TGTGCCAGCAGCTTGAGCGGGACAGGTCCCTACGAGCAGTACTTC. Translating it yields CASSLSGTGPYEQYF.

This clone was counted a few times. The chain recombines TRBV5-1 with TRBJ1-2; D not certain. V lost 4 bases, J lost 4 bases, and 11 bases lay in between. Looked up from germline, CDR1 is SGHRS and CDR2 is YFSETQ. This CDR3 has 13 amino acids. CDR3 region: CASSTTGAYGYTF. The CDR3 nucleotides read TGCGCCAGCAGCACGACGGGAGCCTATGGCTACACCTTC.

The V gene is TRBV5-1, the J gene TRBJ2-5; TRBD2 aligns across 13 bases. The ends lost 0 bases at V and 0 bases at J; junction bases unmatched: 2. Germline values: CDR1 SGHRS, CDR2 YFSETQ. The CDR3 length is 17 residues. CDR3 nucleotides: TGCGCCAGCAGCTTGGGGGGACTAGCGGGGAACCAAGAGACCCAGTACTTC. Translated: CASSLGGLAGNQETQYF.

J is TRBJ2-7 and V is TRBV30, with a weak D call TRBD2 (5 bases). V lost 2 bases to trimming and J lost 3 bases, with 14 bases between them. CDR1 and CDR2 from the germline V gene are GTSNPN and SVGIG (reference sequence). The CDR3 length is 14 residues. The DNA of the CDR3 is TGTGCCTGGAGTAGAGGAGCGGTGCTCTACGAGCAGTACTTC. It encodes CAWSRGAVLYEQYF. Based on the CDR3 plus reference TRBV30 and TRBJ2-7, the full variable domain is SQTIHQWPATLVQPVGSPLSLECTVEGTSNPNLYWYRQAAGRGLQLLFYSVGIGQISSEVPQNLSASRPQDRQFILSSKKLLLSDSGFYLCAWSRGAVLYEQYFGPGTRLTVT.

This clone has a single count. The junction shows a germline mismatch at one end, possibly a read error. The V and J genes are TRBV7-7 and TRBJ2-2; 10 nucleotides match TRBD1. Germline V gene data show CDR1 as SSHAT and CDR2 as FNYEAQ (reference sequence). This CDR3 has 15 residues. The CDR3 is CASSPWDRGTGELFF. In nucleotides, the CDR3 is TGTGCTAGCAGCCCGTGGGACAGGGGCACCGGGGAGCTGTTTTTT.

As DNA, the CDR3 is TGTGCCACCAGCAGAGGACTAGCGGGACGGCACGAGCAGTACTTC. It translates to CATSRGLAGRHEQYF. The chain employs TRBV15 and TRBJ2-7, with TRBD2 matching over 11 bases. The CDR3 has 15 residues. Germline-derived CDR1 and CDR2 are LNHNV and YYDKDF (reference sequence). The V segment lost 1 base and the J segment 5 bases; nucleotides outside the gene matches: 4.

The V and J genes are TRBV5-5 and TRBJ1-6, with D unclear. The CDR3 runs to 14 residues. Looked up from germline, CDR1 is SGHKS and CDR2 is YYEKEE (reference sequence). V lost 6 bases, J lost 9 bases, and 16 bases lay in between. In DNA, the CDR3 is TGTGCCAGCAACACTCTGGAGTTTGGTTCACCCCTCCACTTT. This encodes CASNTLEFGSPLHF.

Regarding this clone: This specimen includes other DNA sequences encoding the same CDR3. The chain's CDR3 is CASSVGRGNEKLFF. As DNA, the CDR3 is TGTGCCAGCAGTGTGGGCAGGGGCAATGAAAAACTGTTTTTT. This chain connects TRBV2 to TRBJ1-4, with a weak D call TRBD1 (6 bases). Germline lookup yields CDR1 SNHLY and CDR2 FYNNEI. V lost 4 bases, J lost 5 bases, and 11 bases lay in between. This CDR3 contains 14 residues.

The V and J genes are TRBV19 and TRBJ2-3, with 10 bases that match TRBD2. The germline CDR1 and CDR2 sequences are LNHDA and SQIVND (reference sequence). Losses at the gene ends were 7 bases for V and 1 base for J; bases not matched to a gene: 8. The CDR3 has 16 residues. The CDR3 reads CASTRRSGGGTDTQYF. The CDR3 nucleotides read TGTGCCAGTACCCGGAGGAGCGGGGGGGGCACAGATACGCAGTATTTT.

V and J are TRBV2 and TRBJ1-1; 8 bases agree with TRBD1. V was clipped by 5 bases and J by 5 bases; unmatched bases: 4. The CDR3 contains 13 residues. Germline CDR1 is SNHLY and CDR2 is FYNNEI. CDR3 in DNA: TGTGCCAGCAGTCCCCGGGACAGGACTGAAGCTTTCTTT. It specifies CASSPRDRTEAFF.

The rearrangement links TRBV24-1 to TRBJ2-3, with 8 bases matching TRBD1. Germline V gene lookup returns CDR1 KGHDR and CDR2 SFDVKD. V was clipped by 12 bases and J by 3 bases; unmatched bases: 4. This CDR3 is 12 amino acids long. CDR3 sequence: CASTGGTDTQYF. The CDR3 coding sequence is TGTGCCTCTACAGGGGGGACAGATACGCAGTATTTT.

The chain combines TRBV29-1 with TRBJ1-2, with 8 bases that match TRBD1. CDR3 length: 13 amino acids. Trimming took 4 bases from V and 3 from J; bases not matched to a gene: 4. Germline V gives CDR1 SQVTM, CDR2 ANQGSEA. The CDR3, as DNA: TGCAGCGTTGGAACGACAGGGGACTATGGCTACACCTTC. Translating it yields CSVGTTGDYGYTF.

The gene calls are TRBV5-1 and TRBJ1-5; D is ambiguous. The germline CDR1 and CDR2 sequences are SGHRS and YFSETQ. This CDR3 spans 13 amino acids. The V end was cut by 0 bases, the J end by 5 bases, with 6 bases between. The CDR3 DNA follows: TGCGCCAGCAGCTTGGCCTTCGATCAGCCCCAGCATTTT. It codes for CASSLAFDQPQHF.

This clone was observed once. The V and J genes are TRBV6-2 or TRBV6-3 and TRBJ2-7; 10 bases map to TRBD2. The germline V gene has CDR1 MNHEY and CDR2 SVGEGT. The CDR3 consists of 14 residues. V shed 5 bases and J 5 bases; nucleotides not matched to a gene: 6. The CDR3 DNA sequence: TGTGCCAGCAGTCACGGACTAGCGGACCACGAGCAGTACTTC. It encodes CASSHGLADHEQYF.

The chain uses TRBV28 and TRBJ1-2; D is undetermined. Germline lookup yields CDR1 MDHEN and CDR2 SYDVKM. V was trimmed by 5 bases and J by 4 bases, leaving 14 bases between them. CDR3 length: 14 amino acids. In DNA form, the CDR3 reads TGTGCCAGCAGTCTGAAGAGGATGTCCTATGGCTACACCTTC. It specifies CASSLKRMSYGYTF.

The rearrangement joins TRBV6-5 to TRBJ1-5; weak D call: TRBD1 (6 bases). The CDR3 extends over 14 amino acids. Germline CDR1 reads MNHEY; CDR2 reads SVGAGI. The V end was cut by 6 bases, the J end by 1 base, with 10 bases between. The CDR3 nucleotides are TGTGCCAGCAGACCCACAGGGAGCAATCAGCCCCAGCATTTT. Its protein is CASRPTGSNQPQHF.